Here is one TCR beta chain with its context. Its specificity is not known. V shed 4 bases and J shed 1 base, with 16 bases lying between them. The CDR3 runs to 16 residues. The germline CDR1 and CDR2 sequences are LGHNA and YNFKEQ. TCRdb's table, derived via immunoSEQ multiplex PCR, lists solely in-frame clones and lacks some. The sample shows tens of thousands of clones, 82% of them seen only once. The sample comes from a study of pediatric ulcerative colitis. Study at large: Most patients had pancolitis, and two had left-sided colitis. Regarding the study as a whole: This repertoire reflects total lymphocytes rather than subpopulations like regulatory T cells. A couple of rectal CDR3 clonotypes occurred in all ulcerative colitis patients. Clonal expansions reduced rectal repertoire diversity in acute severe colitis.

Input material: blood. This TCR came from a boy aged 5-17 years with severe ulcerative colitis. J is TRBJ1-2 and V is TRBV4-2; no reliable D call. The CDR3 region is CASSPLTNSFNYGYTF. The CDR3 DNA is TGTGCCAGCAGCCCCCTTACGAACAGCTTTAACTATGGCTACACCTTC.